Each of the 4 T cell receptor beta chains below was sequenced from the same sample in a study of T cell changes during pregnancy in multiple sclerosis. This table comes from immunoSEQ multiplex PCR, and its TCRdb copy is limited to in-frame clones, with some not included. In the table there are around 110,000 clones, under 95% of which are singletons. The sequencing used peripheral blood, collected in the third trimester of pregnancy. All receptors come from a female donor in good health, enrolled as a control in a pregnancy study.

V usage is TRBV4-1 and J usage is TRBJ2-7; 7 nucleotides match TRBD1. Germline CDR1 reads MGHRA; CDR2 reads YSYEKL. The CDR3 consists of 15 residues. The V segment lost 0 bases and the J segment 3 bases; nucleotides outside the gene matches: 5. The CDR3 DNA follows: TGCGCCAGCAGCCAAGAGGCAGGGGGTGGCTACGAGCAGTACTTC. It encodes CASSQEAGGGYEQYF.

The chain employs TRBV7-3 and TRBJ2-1; 12 bases are shared with TRBD2. V gave up 5 bases and J gave up 5 bases; unmatched junction bases: 1. The CDR3 totals 14 residues. CDR1 SGHTA and CDR2 FQGTGA come from the germline V gene. CDR3 sequence reads: CASSLAGGNNEQFF. The DNA of the CDR3 is TGTGCCAGCAGCCTAGCGGGGGGGAACAATGAGCAGTTCTTC.

V gene TRBV7-9 combines with J gene TRBJ1-6; D gene unclear. The germline CDR1 and CDR2 sequences are SEHNR and FQNEAQ (reference sequence). V lost 5 bases and J 0 bases, leaving 17 bases between the germline ends. This CDR3 has 18 residues. Here the CDR3 reads CASSRTPGKSSYNSPLHF. CDR3 in DNA: TGTGCCAGCAGCCGAACGCCGGGGAAGAGCTCCTATAATTCACCCCTCCACTTT.

This chain connects TRBV2 to TRBJ1-2; 8 bases map to TRBD1. CDR3 length equals 16 residues. Germline loops: CDR1 SNHLY, CDR2 FYNNEI. V shed 10 bases and J 4 bases; nucleotides not matched to a gene: 17. CDR3 sequence: CATKSLYRGDSYGYTF. The CDR3 DNA is TGTGCCACAAAATCGCTATACAGGGGGGACAGCTATGGCTACACCTTC.